The 13 T cell receptor beta chains presented below share a single source sample, sequenced in a study of circulating and synovial CD4+ cells in juvenile arthritis (dated by TCRdb to between 2014 and 2016). The method behind the library was the immunoSEQ multiplex PCR assay. TCRdb holds this immuneACCESS table with in-frame rearrangements only. Some clones are missing; in checked studies, unresolved V genes explain under half, and the rest has no known cause. Recorded for this sample are about 32,000 clones; 90% to 95% of them occurred a single time. The top ten clonotypes cover around 0.68% of the sample. Input material: CD4+ T cells from blood. The receptors were sampled from a human donor with juvenile idiopathic arthritis.

The chain links TRBV5-8 to TRBJ1-5; maybe TRBD1 (6 bases). The CDR3 runs to 12 residues. Germline V lookup: CDR1 SGHTS, CDR2 YDEGEE. With 5 bases removed from V and 5 bases from J, the gap between germline ends came to 8 bases. CDR3 sequence (DNA): TGTGCCAGCAGTTCAGGGGATCAGCCCCAGCATTTT. This translates into CASSSGDQPQHF. The entire variable domain, with the rest obtained from reference TRBV5-8 and TRBJ1-5, is as follows: EAGVTQSPTHLIKTRGQQATLRCSPISGHTSVYWYQQALGLGLQFLLWYDEGEERNRGNFPPRFSGRQFPNYSSELNVNALELEDSALYLCASSSGDQPQHFGDGTRLSIL.

This rearrangement joins TRBV25-1 to TRBJ2-5; 9 bases agree with TRBD1. The trim removed 7 bases at V and 5 bases at J, leaving 14 bases unmatched. The CDR3 is made up of 16 amino acids. The V gene's germline CDR1 is MGHDK and CDR2 SYGVNS. The CDR3 nucleotides are TGTGCCAGCACCCCACTCGGACAGGGGCTAGGGGAGACCCAGTACTTC. This encodes CASTPLGQGLGETQYF.

The rearrangement uses TRBV6-5 and TRBJ2-1; 7 bases are a match to TRBD1. The germline V gene encodes CDR1 MNHEY and CDR2 SVGAGI. This CDR3 region has 15 residues. The V and J ends lost 0 bases and 10 bases, in that order; junction bases with no gene match: 9. The CDR3 here is CASSYSGQRTGEQFF. The DNA of the CDR3 is TGTGCCAGCAGTTACTCGGGACAGAGGACTGGCGAGCAGTTCTTC.

This clone was seen a handful of times. V is TRBV27 and J is TRBJ2-2; TRBD2 is a possible D gene (5 bases). Trimming took off 6 bases at V and 6 bases at J, with 8 bases between the two ends. Germline CDR1 MNHEY, CDR2 SMNVEV (reference sequence). The CDR3 loop spans 12 amino acids. The CDR3 nucleotides are TGTGCCAGCAGAACCGGGGCCGGGGAGCTGTTTTTT. This codes for CASRTGAGELFF.

J is TRBJ2-5 and V is TRBV6-5; tentative D call: TRBD2 (7 bases). Germline V gene data show CDR1 as MNHEY and CDR2 as SVGAGI. The CDR3 spans 14 residues. The germline V and J ends were trimmed by 0 bases and 7 bases, with 12 bases remaining between them. CDR3: CASSYSGEGVTQYF. The CDR3 DNA follows: TGTGCCAGCAGTTACTCGGGGGAGGGGGTGACCCAGTACTTC.

This clone was counted once. J is TRBJ1-2 and V is TRBV19, with 8 positions matching TRBD1. The CDR3 is 14 residues long. V trimming: 4 bases; J trimming: 8 bases; junction bases outside the gene matches: 9. The germline gives CDR1 LNHDA, CDR2 SQIVND (reference sequence). The CDR3 region is CASSRGTGPGGYTF. CDR3 DNA sequence: TGTGCCAGTAGTAGGGGGACAGGTCCCGGGGGCTACACCTTC.

Here the CDR3 DNA reads TGTGCCAGCAGCTTAGGAGCCGGGACAGACTACGAGCAGTACTTC. This codes for CASSLGAGTDYEQYF. The V gene is TRBV7-9, the J gene TRBJ2-7; 7 bases are a match to TRBD1. CDR1 is SEHNR, CDR2 FQNEAQ, per germline (reference sequence). CDR3 length: 15 amino acids. V was pared by 1 base and J by 3 bases, with 6 bases of the junction left unmatched.

J is TRBJ2-5 and V is TRBV6-1, with D tentatively TRBD1 (5 bases). The CDR3 is 15 residues long. V lost 4 bases and J lost 3, with 15 bases in between. Germline assignment: CDR1 MNHNS and CDR2 SASEGT. CDR3 loop: CASSASSRAKETQYF. The CDR3 DNA reads TGTGCCAGCAGTGCCTCCTCCAGGGCAAAAGAGACCCAGTACTTC.

The chain couples TRBV29-1 to TRBJ1-2, with D perhaps TRBD1 (6 bases). V was shortened by 7 bases and J by 4 bases, with 16 bases between the two germline ends. The germline V gene has CDR1 SQVTM and CDR2 ANQGSEA. The CDR3 runs to 13 residues. The CDR3 region is CSADRLLTYGYTF. The CDR3 DNA reads TGCAGCGCGGACAGATTACTAACCTATGGCTACACCTTC.

This chain connects TRBV30 to TRBJ1-5, with D possibly matching TRBD1 (5 bases). The V and J ends lost 5 bases and 7 bases respectively, with 15 bases between them. CDR3 length: 13 residues. Germline V gene lookup returns CDR1 GTSNPN and CDR2 SVGIG (reference sequence). Written as DNA, the CDR3 is TGTGCCTGGGCCCCGACAGAGGAACAGCCCCAGCATTTT. Translated: CAWAPTEEQPQHF.

CDR3 sequence: CASSSRGETQYF. The CDR3 DNA reads as TGCGCCAGCAGCTCCAGGGGTGAGACCCAGTACTTC. This chain joins TRBV5-1 and TRBJ2-5; D perhaps matches TRBD1 (6 bases). Trimming removed 3 bases at V and 5 bases at J, with 8 bases between. The CDR3 runs to 12 residues. Germline CDR1 is SGHRS and CDR2 is YFSETQ.

This chain connects TRBV30 to TRBJ2-5; TRBD2 is a possible D gene (6 bases). Germline CDR1 reads GTSNPN; CDR2 reads SVGIG (reference sequence). The CDR3 is 13 amino acids. Trimming pared 4 bases from V and 5 bases from J, leaving 14 bases between. CDR3: CAWMGASAETQYF. As DNA, the CDR3 is TGTGCCTGGATGGGTGCTAGCGCTGAGACCCAGTACTTC.

V is TRBV27 and J is TRBJ2-7, with unresolved D. CDR1 MNHEY and CDR2 SMNVEV come from the germline V gene (reference sequence). V was cut by 2 bases and J by 6 bases, with 14 bases left in between. This CDR3 region has 14 residues. The CDR3 loop is CASSLLGKALEQYF. CDR3 in DNA: TGTGCCAGCAGTTTACTAGGAAAGGCCCTCGAGCAGTACTTC.